This record concerns one T cell receptor (beta chain) sequence. This record belongs to a study of identical twins. One entry per CDR3 protein, called by TCRdb with MiXCR from the 5' RACE reads. The sample yields just under 650,000 distinct CDR3 sequences, about 7.6% seen once. This CDR3 comprises 16 residues. J gave up 4 bases and V 4 bases, and 10 bases lay outside the gene matches. Germline V lookup: CDR1 LGHDT, CDR2 YNNKEL (reference sequence). The same sample was also used in a study of yellow fever vaccine responses in identical twins.

This sequence originates from a woman between 18 and 30 years old in good health. This chain uses TRBV3-1 with TRBJ2-7; 10 bases map to TRBD1. Specimen: PBMCs. The CDR3 nucleotides are TGTGCCAGCAGCCCACGACTGACAGGGGGCGAGTACGAGCAGTACTTC. It translates to CASSPRLTGGEYEQYF.